The 9 T cell receptor beta chains listed next were all sequenced from one sample in a study of blood T cell repertoires in COVID-19. Sequencing was performed with immunoSEQ multiplex PCR; in TCRdb, only in-frame clones are kept and a portion is missing. Of roughly 250,000 clones listed, approximately 80% are singletons. What was sequenced was peripheral blood. The source of these receptors is a woman aged 35 to 49 with active or convalescent COVID-19.

V is TRBV4-1 and J is TRBJ1-5, with D uncertain. The CDR3 spans 15 residues. The germline V and J ends were trimmed by 1 base and 0 bases, with 7 bases remaining between them. Germline V gives CDR1 MGHRA, CDR2 YSYEKL. CDR3 loop: CASSQGPNSNQPQHF. The CDR3 nucleotides read TGCGCCAGCAGCCAAGGGCCGAATAGCAATCAGCCCCAGCATTTT.

CDR3 coding DNA: TGTGCGTCCCAGGGGTTCACAGATACGCAGTATTTT. It translates to CASQGFTDTQYF. The rearrangement joins TRBV28 to TRBJ2-3; maybe TRBD1 (6 bases). The CDR3 has 12 amino acids. Germline CDR1 reads MDHEN; CDR2 reads SYDVKM.

The genes are TRBV3-1 (or the pseudogene TRBV3-2) and TRBJ1-4, with 9 bases matching TRBD1. Germline V gene lookup returns CDR1 LGHDT and CDR2 YNNKEL (reference sequence). The CDR3 is 12 amino acids. V lost 10 bases, J lost 5 bases, and 2 bases stayed unmatched. The CDR3 spells CATGTGNEKLFF. The CDR3 DNA reads as TGTGCCACCGGGACAGGGAATGAAAAACTGTTTTTT.

The count of this clone is one. The V gene is TRBV28, the J gene TRBJ2-2; D not resolved. The V and J ends lost 8 bases and 2 bases respectively, with 15 bases between them. The germline V gene encodes CDR1 MDHEN and CDR2 SYDVKM. CDR3 length: 15 residues. The CDR3 coding sequence is TGTGCCAGCCATGAATCTGCACTAAACACCGGGGAGCTGTTTTTT. Its protein product is CASHESALNTGELFF.

This clone is a singleton in its sample. The chain has TRBV21-1 and TRBJ2-2; the table's D call TRBD1 went unverified against the DNA. TRBV21-1 is flagged as a pseudogene. The CDR3 covers 15 residues. The CDR3 DNA sequence: TGTGCCAGCAGCGTACACAGGGGGCGGACCGGGGAGCTGTTTTTT. It codes for CASSVHRGRTGELFF.

The V and J genes are TRBV28 and TRBJ1-5; D is uncertain. Per germline, CDR1 MDHEN and CDR2 SYDVKM. V lost 4 bases and J lost 1, with 11 bases in between. The length of the CDR3 is 15 residues. CDR3 bases: TGTGCCAGCAGTTCTTTAGGAGGAAGCAATCAGCCCCAGCATTTT. Translating gives CASSSLGGSNQPQHF.

The CDR3 DNA is TGTGCCAGCAGCTTAAGGGTGACAGGGGGTGCCTACACCTTC. This sequence encodes CASSLRVTGGAYTF. The V gene is TRBV11-2, the J gene TRBJ1-2; 9 nucleotides line up with TRBD1. The CDR3 loop spans 14 amino acids. Germline trimming cut 2 bases from V and 10 bases from J; bases unmatched to any gene: 8. Germline V gene data show CDR1 as SGHAT and CDR2 as FQNNGV.

V gene TRBV5-6 combines with J gene TRBJ2-5; D not certain. The V end lost 2 bases, the J end lost 7 bases, and 6 bases lay between the germline ends. The CDR3 is made up of 11 amino acids. Germline V gene data show CDR1 as SGHDT and CDR2 as YYEEEE. The CDR3 loop reads CASSFSGTQYF. The CDR3 DNA reads TGTGCCAGCAGCTTCTCGGGGACCCAGTACTTC. Filled out from reference TRBV5-6 and TRBJ2-5, the complete variable domain reads DAGVTQSPTHLIKTRGQQVTLRCSPKSGHDTVSWYQQALGQGPQFIFQYYEEEERQRGNFPDRFSGHQFPNYSSELNVNALLLGDSALYLCASSFSGTQYFGPGTRLLVL.

This clone was observed once. The V gene is TRBV19, the J gene TRBJ1-1, with TRBD1 matching 8 bases. Germline V CDR1 and CDR2: LNHDA, SQIVND (reference sequence). CDR3 length: 15 amino acids. V lost 5 bases to trimming and J lost 7 bases; unmatched junction nucleotides: 12. CDR3 sequence: CASSGGSGTGHEAFF. The CDR3 DNA sequence: TGTGCCAGTAGTGGGGGGTCCGGGACAGGACATGAAGCTTTCTTT.